Below, one TCR beta chain is given with its context. Libraries were prepared by immunoSEQ multiplex PCR; TCRdb keeps only in-frame clonotypes and omits some of them. Of about 140,000 clones detected, over 90% appear once; the ten largest clones hold roughly 3.5%. Between the trimmed V and J ends, which lost 4 bases and 0 bases, there was a span of 12 bases. CDR3 length: 15 amino acids. Germline CDR1 KGHSY, CDR2 FQNENV. This entry is derived from a study of T cell responses to AZD1222 COVID-19 vaccine. Material: peripheral blood, obtained 28 days after the second AZD1222 dose. The rearrangement links TRBV16 to TRBJ1-1; D is uncertain. The TCR originated in an adult who received the AZD1222 COVID-19 vaccine. Here the CDR3 DNA reads TGTGCCAGCAGCCTGGGAAGGAACCTGAACACTGAAGCTTTCTTT. Protein product: CASSLGRNLNTEAFF.